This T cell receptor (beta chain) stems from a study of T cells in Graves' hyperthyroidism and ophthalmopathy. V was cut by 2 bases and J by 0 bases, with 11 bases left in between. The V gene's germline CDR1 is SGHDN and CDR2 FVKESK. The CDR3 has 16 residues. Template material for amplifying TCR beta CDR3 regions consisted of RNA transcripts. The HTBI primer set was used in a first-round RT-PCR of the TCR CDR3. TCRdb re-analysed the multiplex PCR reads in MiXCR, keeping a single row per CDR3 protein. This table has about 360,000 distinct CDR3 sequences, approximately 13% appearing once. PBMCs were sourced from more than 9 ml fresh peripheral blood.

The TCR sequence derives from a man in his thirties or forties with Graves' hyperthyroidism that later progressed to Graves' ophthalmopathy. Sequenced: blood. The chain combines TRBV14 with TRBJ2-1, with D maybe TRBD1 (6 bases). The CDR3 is CASSQLGASSYNEQFF. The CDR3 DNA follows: TGTGCCAGCAGCCAACTGGGGGCAAGCTCCTACAATGAGCAGTTCTTC.